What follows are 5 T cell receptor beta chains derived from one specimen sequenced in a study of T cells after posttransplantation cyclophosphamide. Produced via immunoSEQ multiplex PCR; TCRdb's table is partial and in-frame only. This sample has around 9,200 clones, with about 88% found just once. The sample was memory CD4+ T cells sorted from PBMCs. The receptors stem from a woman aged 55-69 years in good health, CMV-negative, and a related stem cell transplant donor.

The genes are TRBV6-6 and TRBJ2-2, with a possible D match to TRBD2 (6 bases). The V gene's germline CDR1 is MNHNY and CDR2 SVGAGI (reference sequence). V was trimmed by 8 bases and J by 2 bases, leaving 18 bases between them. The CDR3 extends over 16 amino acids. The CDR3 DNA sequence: TGTGCCAGCGGTCTTGCGGGGACCATTAACACCGGGGAGCTGTTTTTT. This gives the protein CASGLAGTINTGELFF.

This CDR3 is CASSERGQGSSPLHF. CDR3 DNA: TGTGCCAGCAGCGAAAGGGGACAGGGAAGTTCACCCCTCCACTTT. This chain uses TRBV9 with TRBJ1-6; 9 positions match TRBD1. Germline trimming cut 3 bases from V and 9 bases from J; bases unmatched to any gene: 7. The CDR3 spans 15 residues. Per the germline V gene, CDR1 is SGDLS and CDR2 is YYNGEE.

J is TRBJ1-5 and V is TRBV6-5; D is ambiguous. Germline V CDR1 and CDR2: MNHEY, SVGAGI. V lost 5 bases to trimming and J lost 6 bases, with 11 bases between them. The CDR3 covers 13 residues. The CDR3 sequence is CASSESSGQPQHF. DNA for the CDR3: TGTGCCAGCAGTGAGAGTAGTGGTCAGCCCCAGCATTTT.

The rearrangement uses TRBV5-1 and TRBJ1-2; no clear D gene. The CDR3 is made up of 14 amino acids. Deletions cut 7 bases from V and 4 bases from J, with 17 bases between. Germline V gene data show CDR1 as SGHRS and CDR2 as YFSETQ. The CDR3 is CASAERGGGYGYTF. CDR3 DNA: TGCGCCAGCGCCGAACGGGGAGGCGGCTATGGCTACACCTTC.

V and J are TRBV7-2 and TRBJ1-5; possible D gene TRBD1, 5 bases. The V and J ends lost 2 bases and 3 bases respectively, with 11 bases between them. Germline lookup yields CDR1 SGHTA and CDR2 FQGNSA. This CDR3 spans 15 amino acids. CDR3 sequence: CASSLMGGDNQPQHF. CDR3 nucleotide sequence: TGTGCCAGCAGCTTAATGGGGGGGGACAATCAGCCCCAGCATTTT.